Listed below are T cell receptor beta chains from one sample, sequenced in a study of regulatory T cells in long-lasting Graves disease. TCRdb ran MiXCR on the multiplex PCR reads and lists one entry per CDR3 protein. The table lists 400,000 to 500,000 distinct CDR3 sequences, around 16% of them singletons. The data were also submitted as part of a second study, on T cells in Graves' hyperthyroidism and ophthalmopathy.

The sequencing here drew on peripheral blood mononuclear cells (PBMCs), taken at new diagnosis, from a patient treated with antithyroid drugs. The source is a woman between 40 and 55 years old with Graves disease. The CDR3 runs from the conserved cysteine through the conserved F or W. The D gene is left open where the match is weak. Clone size is not always given. Where it is, it says once, few, many or a class for expanded clones.

TRBJ2-1 NA 12 TRBV28 many TGTGCCAGCAGCCCCCGGGGACGGGTGCAGTTCTTC CASSPRGRVQFF
TRBJ2-7 NA 11 TRBV5-1 few TGCGCCAGCGCAGGGGAATACGAGCAGTACTTC CASAGEYEQYF
TRBJ2-7 TRBD2 16 TRBV7-2 many TGTGCCAGCAGCTCCCTAGCGGGAGGGAGCTCCTACGAGCAGTACTTC CASSSLAGGSSYEQYF
TRBJ2-7 TRBD2 14 TRBV6-2/TRBV6-3 few TGTGCCGGTTCTATAGCGGGGGGCTCCTACGAGCAGTACTTC CAGSIAGGSYEQYF
TRBJ2-1 TRBD2 18 TRBV7-8 many TGTGCCAGCAGCTTATCGCATGTGACTAGCGACTCCTACAATGAGCAGTTCTTC CASSLSHVTSDSYNEQFF
TRBJ2-5 TRBD1 14 TRBV11-2 many TGTGCCAGCAGCTCCAGGGGGCCAGGGGAGACCCAGTACTTC CASSSRGPGETQYF
TRBJ2-1 NA 11 TRBV10-3 many TGTGCCACCACCTATGACAATGAGCAGTTCTTC CATTYDNEQFF
TRBJ2-7 NA 15 TRBV28 many TGTGCCAGCAGTTTGGGGCTAGACGTGGTGTACGAGCAGTACTTC CASSLGLDVVYEQYF
TRBJ2-5 NA 16 TRBV7-2 few TGTGCCAGCAGCTTAGGTGGGGGAGGTTCCTACAATGAGCAGCTCTTC CASSLGGGGSYNEQLF
TRBJ1-2 NA 13 TRBV27 many TGTGCCAGCAGCATACAGGGCAACTATGGCTACACCTTC CASSIQGNYGYTF
TRBJ2-3 TRBD1 15 TRBV2 NA TGTGCCAGCAAGCCGGGACAGGGTATCACAGATACGCAGTATTTT CASKPGQGITDTQYF
TRBJ2-1 TRBD1 13 TRBV29-1 many TGCAGCGCCCTTTTACTTACAGGGGATGAGCAGTTCTTC CSALLLTGDEQFF
TRBJ1-4 NA 14 TRBV18 many TGTGCCAGCTCACCAGATCGTTCTAATGAAAAACTGTTTTTT CASSPDRSNEKLFF
TRBJ2-7 NA 15 TRBV19 many TGTGCCAGTAGTATAGGGGGGACCGCCTCCTACGAGCAGTACTTC CASSIGGTASYEQYF
TRBJ2-7 NA 17 TRBV4-1 many TGCGCCAGCAGCCAAGATAGTTCAACAGAATCGTCCCACGAGCAGTACTTC CASSQDSSTESSHEQYF
TRBJ2-5 NA 15 TRBV7-3 many TGTGCCAGCAGCAACCCCTCCGGCGGCCAAGAGACCCAGTACTTC CASSNPSGGQETQYF
TRBJ1-3 NA 16 TRBV7-9 NA TGTGCCAGCAGCTTATATAGCAGGGAGGTCGGATACGCCATATATTTT CASSLYSREVGYAIYF
TRBJ2-5 NA 16 TRBV9 many TGTGCCAGCAGCACCCCGGGCCGGTCCTCAACGGAGACCCAGTACTTC CASSTPGRSSTETQYF